This note documents a single T cell receptor beta chain sequence. Its antigen is still unknown. PCR primers comprised 60 Vbeta and 13 Jbeta primers. Profiling relied on immunoSEQ multiplex PCR, and the TCRdb table lists in-frame clones only, not all of them. The sample comprises some 220,000 clones, roughly 84% of which are singletons, and about 0.25% rests with the top ten. This record belongs to a study of cytomegalovirus exposure and HLA in healthy donors. Study observations and caveats: In a later analysis, specific HLA alleles were associated with 15,000 to 20,000 TCR beta sequences at a 0.05 false discovery rate.

CDR1 SEHNR and CDR2 FQNEAQ come from the germline V gene (reference sequence). The CDR3 runs 13 residues. Trimming took 4 bases from V and 3 from J, leaving 6 bases between them. This sequence originates from a girl aged 2-15 years in good health and CMV-seronegative. The chain carries TRBV7-9 and TRBJ1-4, with D unclear. Sample: PBMCs. This CDR3 is CASSSHSNEKLFF. DNA for the CDR3: TGTGCCAGCAGCTCCCATTCTAATGAAAAACTGTTTTTT.